A selection of T cell receptor beta chains follows, all from one sample in a study of CD8 T cells in Susac syndrome. TCRdb re-derived calls from the immunoSEQ multiplex PCR reads in MiXCR, one entry per CDR3 protein. The sample carries some 220,000 distinct CDR3 sequences, nearly 97% recorded once. Sequencing used CD4+ T cells from PBMCs. The receptor set was obtained from a human donor with multiple sclerosis. CDR3s include the opening cysteine and the closing phenylalanine or tryptophan. A D gene is named only where the DNA matches it firmly.

d_call j_call v_call cdr3_nt cdr3_aa
. TRBJ2-2 TRBV6-6 TGTGCCAGCAGACCTATTACCGGGGAGCTGTTTTTT CASRPITGELFF
. TRBJ2-2 TRBV19 TGTGCCATTCGGGGGAGGACCGGGGAGCTGTTTTTT CAIRGRTGELFF
TRBD2 TRBJ2-1 TRBV7-3 TGTGCCAGCAGTGACGGACTAGCGGGAGTTTATGAGCAGTTCTTC CASSDGLAGVYEQFF
. TRBJ2-3 TRBV20-1 TGCAGCGCTGAACAGGGAGATACGCAGTATTTT CSAEQGDTQYF
. TRBJ2-3 TRBV20-1 TGCAGTGCTAGCGTGATCGCGGATACGCAGTATTTT CSASVIADTQYF
. TRBJ2-3 TRBV2 TGTGCCAGCAGTGAAGGGCAGGGTTGGAGCACAGATACGCAGTATTTT CASSEGQGWSTDTQYF
. TRBJ2-7 TRBV5-4 TGTGCCAGCTCATCCTCGTCAGGCCCCTACGAGCAGTACTTC CASSSSSGPYEQYF
. TRBJ1-1 TRBV7-9 TGTGCCAGCAGCTTCGGGGGAAGAGGGGACACTGAAGCTTTCTTT CASSFGGRGDTEAFF
TRBD1 TRBJ1-5 TRBV12-3/TRBV12-4 TGTGCCAGCAGTCCCTCTACAGGGGTTAGCAATCAGCCCCAGCATTTT CASSPSTGVSNQPQHF
. TRBJ1-2 TRBV2 TGTGCCAGCAGTGAGACCGACTATGGCTACACCTTC CASSETDYGYTF
. TRBJ2-3 TRBV9 TGTGCCAGCAGCGGAACGGCTAGCACAGATACGCAGTATTTT CASSGTASTDTQYF
. TRBJ1-1 TRBV3-1 TGTGCCAGCAGCCAGGCAAAAAACACTGAAGCTTTCTTT CASSQAKNTEAFF
TRBD2 TRBJ2-1 TRBV20-1 TGCAGTGCTAGAGCGTCAAACCGGATAGCGGGAGGGCTCTACAATGAGCAGTTCTTC CSARASNRIAGGLYNEQFF
TRBD1 TRBJ1-2 TRBV10-3 TGTGCCATCAGGCCCGGGACAGGCACCTATGGCTACACCTTC CAIRPGTGTYGYTF
. TRBJ1-5 TRBV6-5 TGTGCCAGCCTTAAGCAGAGCAATCAGCCCCAGCATTTT CASLKQSNQPQHF
. TRBJ2-2 TRBV27 TGTGCCAGCACCGGGAACACCGGGGAGCTGTTTTTT CASTGNTGELFF
. TRBJ1-2 TRBV3-1 TGTGCCAGCAGCCAAGATAGTGGTTCAAGGAGAGGCTACACCTTC CASSQDSGSRRGYTF
TRBD2 TRBJ2-1 TRBV12-3/TRBV12-4 TGTGCCAGCAGTTTATTGGGGACTACGAAGGGGCAGTTCTTC CASSLLGTTKGQFF
. TRBJ2-4 TRBV28 TGTGCCAGCAGTTTCTTCAACCTACGCTCCGAAAAATTAGCCAAAAACATTCAGTACTTC CASSFFNLRSEKLAKNIQYF
. TRBJ1-5 TRBV29-1 TGCAGCGTTGCAAGGGGTGGCAATCAGCCCCAGCATTTT CSVARGGNQPQHF
. TRBJ2-7 TRBV21-1 TGTGCCTCACACCCAGGGGTCCCCTTGAACTACGAGCAGTACTTC CASHPGVPLNYEQYF
. TRBJ1-2 TRBV7-9 TGTGCCAGCCAACAGGAGGACTATGGCTACACCTTC CASQQEDYGYTF
TRBD2 TRBJ2-1 TRBV10-3 TGTGCCATCAGTGAGTCGATGAGCGGGAGGGCAAATGAGCAGTTCTTC CAISESMSGRANEQFF
TRBD2 TRBJ2-7 TRBV6-5 TGTGCCAGCAGGTCCGGGACTAGCGGGAGGGCCGGGCAGTACTTC CASRSGTSGRAGQYF
. TRBJ1-2 TRBV12-3/TRBV12-4 TGTGCCACCAGGTCTCGCCCGGGGAACTATGGCTACACCTTC CATRSRPGNYGYTF
. TRBJ1-4 TRBV4-1 TGCGCCAGCAGCCAAGAACAGGCAACTAATGAAAAACTGTTTTTT CASSQEQATNEKLFF
TRBD2 TRBJ2-1 TRBV3-1 TGTGCCAGCAGCCAAGTAGCGGGAGTGGTAGTCAATGAGCAGTTCTTC CASSQVAGVVVNEQFF
. TRBJ2-1 TRBV7-2 TGTGCCAGCAGCTTACAGGGACCCCGAGAGTTC CASSLQGPREF